This T cell receptor (beta chain) originates from a study of T cell responses to AZD1222 COVID-19 vaccine. Study results and caveats: Of spike-specific TCRs, nearly half reportedly target regions left unmutated in variants. With dominance at 160-218 and 743-854, vaccine-associated CD4 TCRs spanned spike. White British people made up most donors, females outnumbered males, and clonal diversity was possibly underestimated.

This clone was seen only a few times. Its cognate antigen is unknown. Germline V lookup: CDR1 SGHVS, CDR2 FQNEAQ. This CDR3 is 17 amino acids long. The V end was cut by 2 bases, the J end by 5 bases, with 19 bases between. The data were produced by immunoSEQ multiplex PCR, yet TCRdb's version contains in-frame clones alone and is incomplete. The sample has about 110,000 clones, 85% to 95% seen once. This chain uses TRBV7-8 with TRBJ2-1; TRBD2 might be the D (6 bases). The receptor was derived from an adult in good health. The sequences come from peripheral blood, collected on day 0 of AZD1222 vaccination. Here the CDR3 DNA reads TGTGCCAGCAGCTTAATAACACTGACGCGGGACCACAATGAGCAGTTCTTC. This encodes CASSLITLTRDHNEQFF.